The 5 T cell receptor beta chains given below trace back to one sample, sequenced in a study of cytomegalovirus exposure and HLA in healthy donors. Assay: immunoSEQ multiplex PCR; the TCRdb copy retains only in-frame clones and omits some. The table has about 98,000 clones, roughly 94% seen once. What was sequenced was PBMCs. All receptors come from a young woman in good health and CMV-seronegative.

This chain links TRBV18 with TRBJ2-7, with D perhaps matching TRBD1 (7 bases). Germline-derived CDR1 and CDR2 are KGHSH and LQKENI. The length of the CDR3 is 14 residues. V lost 5 bases, J lost 7 bases, and 18 bases lay in between. Written as DNA, the CDR3 is TGTGCCAGCTCAACAAACCGGGACAGCGGGGAGCAGTACTTC. This sequence encodes CASSTNRDSGEQYF.

This clone was detected once. The V call is TRBV9, the J call TRBJ2-1, with 11 bases lining up with TRBD2. The CDR3 has 20 residues. Germline values: CDR1 SGDLS, CDR2 YYNGEE. Unmatched junction bases numbered 19, after V lost 4 bases and J lost 4 bases. The CDR3, as DNA: TGTGCCAGCAGCCTTAAGGACAGCGGTCTAGCGGGGGGACAATACAATGAGCAGTTCTTC. It encodes CASSLKDSGLAGGQYNEQFF.

The V gene is TRBV5-4, the J gene TRBJ2-3, with 9 bases matching TRBD2. Germline V gene sequence: CDR1 SGHNT, CDR2 YYREEE (reference sequence). Trimming removed 4 bases from V and 6 bases from J; junction bases left unmatched: 12. There are 16 residues in the CDR3. The DNA of the CDR3 is TGTGCCAGCAGCCCCTCCGGGGTAGCGGGGGAGGATACGCAGTATTTT. Translation: CASSPSGVAGEDTQYF.

This clone was recorded only once. The rearrangement joins TRBV7-2 to TRBJ2-3; D is uncertain. With 4 bases removed from V and 3 bases from J, the gap between germline ends came to 5 bases. The length of the CDR3 is 12 residues. Germline-derived CDR1 and CDR2 are SGHTA and FQGNSA. The CDR3 here is CASSSLTDTQYF. DNA for the CDR3: TGTGCCAGCAGCTCCTTAACAGATACGCAGTATTTT.

V is TRBV7-9 and J is TRBJ1-5, with D perhaps matching TRBD1 (6 bases). Per the germline V gene, CDR1 is SEHNR and CDR2 is FQNEAQ (reference sequence). V was pared by 5 bases and J by 1 base, with 12 bases between. CDR3 length equals 15 residues. The CDR3: CASSPTGSSNQPQHF. The CDR3 DNA reads TGTGCCAGCAGCCCCACAGGGTCCAGCAATCAGCCCCAGCATTTT.